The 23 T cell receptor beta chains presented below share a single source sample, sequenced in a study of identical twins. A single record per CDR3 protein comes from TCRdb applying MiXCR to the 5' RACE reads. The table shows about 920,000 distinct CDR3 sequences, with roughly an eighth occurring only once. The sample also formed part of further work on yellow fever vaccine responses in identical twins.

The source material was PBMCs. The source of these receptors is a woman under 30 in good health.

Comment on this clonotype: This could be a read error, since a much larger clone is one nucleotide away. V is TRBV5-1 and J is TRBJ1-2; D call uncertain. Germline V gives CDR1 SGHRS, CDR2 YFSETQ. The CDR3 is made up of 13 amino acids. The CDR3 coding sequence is TGCGGCAGCAGGTTTTCCCCGGGCAGTGGCTACACCTTC. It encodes CGSRFSPGSGYTF.

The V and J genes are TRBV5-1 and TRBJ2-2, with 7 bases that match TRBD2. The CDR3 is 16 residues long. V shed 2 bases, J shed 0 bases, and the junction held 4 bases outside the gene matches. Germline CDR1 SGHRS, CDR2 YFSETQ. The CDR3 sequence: CASSFLSGTNTGELFF. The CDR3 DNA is TGCGCCAGCAGCTTTTTAAGCGGGACGAACACCGGGGAGCTGTTTTTT.

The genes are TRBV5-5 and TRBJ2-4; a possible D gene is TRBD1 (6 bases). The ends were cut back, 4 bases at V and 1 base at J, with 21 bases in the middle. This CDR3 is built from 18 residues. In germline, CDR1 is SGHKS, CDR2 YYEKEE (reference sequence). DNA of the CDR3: TGTGCCAGCAGCAGCGACTGGACGGGCCAGGGGGCCAAAAACATTCAGTACTTC. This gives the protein CASSSDWTGQGAKNIQYF.

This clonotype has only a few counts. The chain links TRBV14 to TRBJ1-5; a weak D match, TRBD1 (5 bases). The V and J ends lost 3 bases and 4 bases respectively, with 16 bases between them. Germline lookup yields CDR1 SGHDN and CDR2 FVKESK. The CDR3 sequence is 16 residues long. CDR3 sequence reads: CASSHIPRDGNQPQHF. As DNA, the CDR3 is TGTGCCAGCAGCCACATACCCCGGGACGGTAATCAGCCCCAGCATTTT.

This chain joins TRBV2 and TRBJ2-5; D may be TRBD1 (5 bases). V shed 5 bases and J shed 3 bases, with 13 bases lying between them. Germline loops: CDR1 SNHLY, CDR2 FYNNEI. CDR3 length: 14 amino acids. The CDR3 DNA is TGTGCCAGCAGTCCCCAGGGCATGGAAGAGACCCAGTACTTC. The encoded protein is CASSPQGMEETQYF.

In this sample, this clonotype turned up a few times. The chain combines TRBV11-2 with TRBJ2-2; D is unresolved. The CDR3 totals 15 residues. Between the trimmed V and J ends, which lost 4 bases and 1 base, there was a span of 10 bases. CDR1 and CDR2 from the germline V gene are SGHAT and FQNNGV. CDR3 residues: CASSSRPWNTGELFF. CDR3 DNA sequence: TGTGCCAGCAGCTCCCGACCTTGGAACACCGGGGAGCTGTTTTTT.

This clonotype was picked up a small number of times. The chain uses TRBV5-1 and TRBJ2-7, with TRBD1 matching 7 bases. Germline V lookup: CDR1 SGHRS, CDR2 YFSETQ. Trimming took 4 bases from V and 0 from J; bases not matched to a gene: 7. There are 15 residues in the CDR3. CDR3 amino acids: CASSQGQWASYEQYF. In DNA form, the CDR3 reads TGCGCCAGCAGCCAGGGACAGTGGGCCTCCTACGAGCAGTACTTC.

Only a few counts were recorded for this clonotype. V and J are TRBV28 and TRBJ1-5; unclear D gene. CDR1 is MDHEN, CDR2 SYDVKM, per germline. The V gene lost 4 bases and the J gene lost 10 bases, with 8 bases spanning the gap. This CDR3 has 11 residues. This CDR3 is CASSSSSPQHF. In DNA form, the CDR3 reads TGTGCCAGCAGTTCCTCCAGCCCCCAGCATTTT. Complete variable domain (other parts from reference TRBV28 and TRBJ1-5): DVKVTQSSRYLVKRTGEKVFLECVQDMDHENMFWYRQDPGLGLRLIYFSYDVKMKEKGDIPEGYSVSREKKERFSLILESASTNQTSMYLCASSSSSPQHFGDGTRLSIL.

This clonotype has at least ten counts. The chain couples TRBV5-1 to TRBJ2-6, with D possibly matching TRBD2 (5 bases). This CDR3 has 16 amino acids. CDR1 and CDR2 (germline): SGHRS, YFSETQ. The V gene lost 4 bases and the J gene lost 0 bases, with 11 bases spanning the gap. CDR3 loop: CASSRDGISGANVLTF. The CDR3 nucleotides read TGCGCCAGCAGCCGAGACGGGATCTCTGGGGCCAACGTCCTGACTTTC.

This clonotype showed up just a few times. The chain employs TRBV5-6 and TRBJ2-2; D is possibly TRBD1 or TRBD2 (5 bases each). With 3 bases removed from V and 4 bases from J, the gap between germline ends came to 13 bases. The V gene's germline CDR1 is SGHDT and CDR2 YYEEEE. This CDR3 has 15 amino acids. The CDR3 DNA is TGTGCCAGCAGCTCCACGGGACGAAGCACCGGGGAGCTGTTTTTT. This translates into CASSSTGRSTGELFF.

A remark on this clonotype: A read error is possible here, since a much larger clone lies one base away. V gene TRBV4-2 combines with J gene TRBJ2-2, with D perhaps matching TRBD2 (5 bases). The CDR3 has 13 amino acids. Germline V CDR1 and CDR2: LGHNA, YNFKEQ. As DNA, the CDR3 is TGTGCCAGCAGCCAAGTCGTTACCGGGGAGCTGCTTTTT. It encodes CASSQVVTGELLF.

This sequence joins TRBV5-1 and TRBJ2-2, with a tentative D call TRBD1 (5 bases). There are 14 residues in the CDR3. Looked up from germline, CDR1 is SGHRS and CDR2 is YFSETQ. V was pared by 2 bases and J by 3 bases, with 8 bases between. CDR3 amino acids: CASSLDSYTGELFF. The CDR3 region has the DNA TGCGCCAGCAGCTTAGACAGTTACACCGGGGAGCTGTTTTTT.

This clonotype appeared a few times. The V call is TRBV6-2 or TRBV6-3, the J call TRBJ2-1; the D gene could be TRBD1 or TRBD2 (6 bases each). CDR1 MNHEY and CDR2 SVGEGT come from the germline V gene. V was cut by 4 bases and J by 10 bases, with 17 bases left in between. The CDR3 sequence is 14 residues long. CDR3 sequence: CASSSSGALNEQFF. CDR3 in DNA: TGTGCCAGCAGTTCCTCGGGGGCTCTGAACGAGCAGTTCTTC.

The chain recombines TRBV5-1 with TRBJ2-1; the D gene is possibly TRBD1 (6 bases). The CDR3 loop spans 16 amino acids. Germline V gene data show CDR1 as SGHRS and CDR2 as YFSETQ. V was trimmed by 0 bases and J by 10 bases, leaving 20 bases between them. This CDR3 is CASSLVGPSTGAEQFF. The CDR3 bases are TGCGCCAGCAGCTTGGTAGGGCCATCGACAGGAGCCGAGCAGTTCTTC.

CDR3 DNA sequence: TGTGCCAGCAGCCTGTACCCTGGGACAGGGGGTAATGGGGCCAACGTCCTGACTTTC. Its translation is CASSLYPGTGGNGANVLTF. This sequence joins TRBV7-8 and TRBJ2-6; TRBD1 aligns across 11 bases. V lost 5 bases and J lost 3; bases outside the gene matches: 12. CDR1 is SGHVS and CDR2 is FQNEAQ in the germline V gene. The CDR3 is 19 residues long. Looking up the rest from reference TRBV7-8 and TRBJ2-6 gives the full variable domain: GAGVSQSPRYKVAKRGQDVALRCDPISGHVSLFWYQQALGQGPEFLTYFQNEAQLDKSGLPSDRFFAERPEGSVSTLKIQRTQQEDSAVYLCASSLYPGTGGNGANVLTFGAGSRLTVL.

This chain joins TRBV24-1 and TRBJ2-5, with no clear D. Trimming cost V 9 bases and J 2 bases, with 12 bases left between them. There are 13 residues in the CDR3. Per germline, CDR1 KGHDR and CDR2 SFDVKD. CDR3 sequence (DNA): TGTGCCACCGCGGACGGCACACAAGAGACCCAGTACTTC. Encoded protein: CATADGTQETQYF.

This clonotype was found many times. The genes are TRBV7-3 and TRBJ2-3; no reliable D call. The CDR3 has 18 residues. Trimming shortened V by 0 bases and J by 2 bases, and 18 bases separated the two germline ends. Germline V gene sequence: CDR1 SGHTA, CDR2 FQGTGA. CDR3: CASSLTGKTGYLTDTQYF. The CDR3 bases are TGTGCCAGCAGCTTAACGGGAAAGACCGGCTACCTCACAGATACGCAGTATTTT.

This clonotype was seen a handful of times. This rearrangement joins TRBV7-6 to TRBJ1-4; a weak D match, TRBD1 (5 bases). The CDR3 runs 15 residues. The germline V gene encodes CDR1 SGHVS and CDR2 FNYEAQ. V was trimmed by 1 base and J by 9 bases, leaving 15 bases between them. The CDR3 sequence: CASSLEWKGMKKLFF. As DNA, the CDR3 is TGTGCCAGCAGCTTAGAGTGGAAGGGGATGAAAAAACTGTTTTTT. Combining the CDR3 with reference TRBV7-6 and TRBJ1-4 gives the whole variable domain GAGVSQSPRYKVTKRGQDVALRCDPISGHVSLYWYRQALGQGPEFLTYFNYEAQQDKSGLPNDRFSAERPEGSISTLTIQRTEQRDSAMYRCASSLEWKGMKKLFFGSGTQLSVL.

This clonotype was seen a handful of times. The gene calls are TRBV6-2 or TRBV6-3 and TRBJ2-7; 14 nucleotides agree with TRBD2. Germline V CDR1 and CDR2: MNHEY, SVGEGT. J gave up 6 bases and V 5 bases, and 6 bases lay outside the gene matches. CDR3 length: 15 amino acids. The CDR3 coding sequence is TGTGCCAGCAGTCCAGGGACTAGCGGGAGAATCGAGCAGTACTTC. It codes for CASSPGTSGRIEQYF.

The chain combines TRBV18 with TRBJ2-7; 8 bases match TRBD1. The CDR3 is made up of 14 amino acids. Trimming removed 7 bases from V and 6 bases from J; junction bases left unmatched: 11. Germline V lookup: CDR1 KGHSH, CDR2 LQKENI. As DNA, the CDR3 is TGTGCCAGCTTCTTCGGACAGGGAAGGGGCGAGCAGTACTTC. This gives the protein CASFFGQGRGEQYF.

DNA of the CDR3: TGTGCCAGCATCTCTCCGGGGCAGAACACCGGGGAGCTGTTTTTT. Translation: CASISPGQNTGELFF. The V and J genes are TRBV12-3 or TRBV12-4 and TRBJ2-2; D tentatively reads TRBD1 or TRBD2 (5 bases each). The CDR3 extends over 15 amino acids. V dropped 7 bases and J dropped 1 base, with 13 bases sitting between them.

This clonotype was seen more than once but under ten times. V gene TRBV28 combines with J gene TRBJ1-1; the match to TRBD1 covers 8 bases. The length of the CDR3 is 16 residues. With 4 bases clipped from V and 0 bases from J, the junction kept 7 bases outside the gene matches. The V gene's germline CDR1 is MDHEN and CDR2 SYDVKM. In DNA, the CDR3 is TGTGCCAGCAGTTCCAGGACAGGGCGTGTGAACACTGAAGCTTTCTTT. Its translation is CASSSRTGRVNTEAFF.

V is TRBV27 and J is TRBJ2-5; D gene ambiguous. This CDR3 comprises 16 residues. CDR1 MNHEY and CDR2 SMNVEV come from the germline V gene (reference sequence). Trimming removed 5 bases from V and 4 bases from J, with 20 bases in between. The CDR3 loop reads CASSLDGPRSLETQYF. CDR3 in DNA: TGTGCCAGCAGTCTCGACGGGCCCCGGTCGTTAGAGACCCAGTACTTC.